These 3 T cell receptor beta chains originate from one sample sequenced in a study of cytomegalovirus exposure and HLA in healthy donors. Primers for the PCR totalled 60 Vbeta and 13 Jbeta. Profiling relied on immunoSEQ multiplex PCR, and the TCRdb table lists in-frame clones only, not all of them. This specimen shows approximately 100,000 clones; the ten leading clones hold less than 20%. Sequenced material: PBMCs. The receptors originated from a man aged 50 to 60 in good health and CMV-seropositive.

The V call is TRBV19, the J call TRBJ1-5; 7 bases fit TRBD1. Germline values: CDR1 LNHDA, CDR2 SQIVND (reference sequence). Trimming took 6 bases from V and 7 from J; bases not matched to a gene: 6. CDR3 length: 13 residues. DNA of the CDR3: TGTGCCAGTAGCCAGGGGGGACGCCAGCCCCAGCATTTT. Translating it yields CASSQGGRQPQHF.

The CDR3 protein is CAWSPTGRSEAFF. CDR3 DNA: TGTGCCTGGAGCCCTACGGGGAGATCTGAAGCTTTCTTT. The chain uses TRBV30 and TRBJ1-1; D is uncertain. The CDR3 has 13 amino acids. Germline V gene data show CDR1 as GTSNPN and CDR2 as SVGIG (reference sequence). Trimming shortened V by 3 bases and J by 6 bases, and 14 bases separated the two germline ends.

This sequence joins TRBV4-3 and TRBJ2-1, with TRBD2 matching 9 bases. V lost 0 bases and J lost 3; bases outside the gene matches: 6. The germline V gene encodes CDR1 LGHNA and CDR2 YSLEER. The CDR3 is made up of 17 amino acids. The CDR3 nucleotides are TGCGCCAGCAGCCAAGATCCGCCTAGCGGGATCTACAATGAGCAGTTCTTC. This gives the protein CASSQDPPSGIYNEQFF.